A single sample is the source of the 11 T cell receptor beta chains below, sequenced in a study of shared clonotypes between healthy human individuals (dated by TCRdb to 2020 to 2021). Library construction relied on the immunoSEQ multiplex PCR assay. TCRdb mirrors the immuneACCESS table, restricted to in-frame sequences. Some clones are absent from its copies; in checked studies, under half trace to an unresolved V gene, and the reason for the others is unknown. For this sample there are about half a million clones; 78% appear just once. 12% of the sample goes to the ten largest clones. Sequencing used PBMCs. These receptor sequences come from a woman aged 40-49 years in good health. Some clones in this sample may be carry-over from other donors' samples.

CDR3: CASSSDTSSYEQYF. Written as DNA, the CDR3 is TGTGCCAGCAGCTCCGACACTAGCTCCTACGAGCAGTACTTC. The chain couples TRBV5-4 to TRBJ2-7; a possible D gene is TRBD2 (5 bases). CDR3 size: 14 residues. Germline CDR1 SGHNT, CDR2 YYREEE (reference sequence). V dropped 3 bases and J dropped 0 bases, with 10 bases sitting between them.

The V call is TRBV5-1, the J call TRBJ1-1, with a tentative D call TRBD1 (6 bases). The germline V and J ends were trimmed by 0 bases and 3 bases, with 12 bases remaining between them. Germline V CDR1 and CDR2: SGHRS, YFSETQ. The CDR3 loop spans 15 amino acids. CDR3 coding DNA: TGCGCCAGCAGCTTGGTGGGGGGCTCGGACACTGAAGCTTTCTTT. As protein: CASSLVGGSDTEAFF. The full variable domain, completed using reference TRBV5-1 and TRBJ1-1, is KAGVTQTPRYLIKTRGQQVTLSCSPISGHRSVSWYQQTPGQGLQFLFEYFSETQRNKGNFPGRFSGRQFSNSRSEMNVSTLELGDSALYLCASSLVGGSDTEAFFGQGTRLTVV.

The V call is TRBV7-9, the J call TRBJ1-2; TRBD1 aligns across 8 bases. The length of the CDR3 is 13 residues. Trimming took 5 bases from V and 4 from J; bases not matched to a gene: 3. Germline V lookup: CDR1 SEHNR, CDR2 FQNEAQ (reference sequence). In DNA form, the CDR3 reads TGTGCCAGCAGCGACAGGGGTGGCTATGGCTACACCTTC. This gives the protein CASSDRGGYGYTF.

The CDR3: CATSRDRTNQPQHF. DNA for the CDR3: TGTGCCACCAGCAGAGATCGGACCAATCAGCCCCAGCATTTT. This sequence joins TRBV15 and TRBJ1-5; D not certain. The length of the CDR3 is 14 residues. Germline CDR1 LNHNV, CDR2 YYDKDF (reference sequence). Trimming pared 0 bases from V and 3 bases from J, leaving 6 bases between. Drawing the rest from reference TRBV15 and TRBJ1-5, the complete variable domain is DAMVIQNPRYQVTQFGKPVTLSCSQTLNHNVMYWYQQKSSQAPKLLFHYYDKDFNNEADTPDNFQSRRPNTSFCFLDIRSPGLGDTAMYLCATSRDRTNQPQHFGDGTRLSIL.

CDR3 sequence: CASSPRDRVVEQYF. CDR3 coding DNA: TGTGCCAGCAGCCCCCGGGACAGGGTCGTGGAGCAGTACTTC. This sequence joins TRBV7-8 and TRBJ2-7, with 9 positions matching TRBD1. Germline trimming cut 5 bases from V and 7 bases from J; bases unmatched to any gene: 9. This CDR3 contains 14 residues. Germline V gene lookup returns CDR1 SGHVS and CDR2 FQNEAQ.

This sequence joins TRBV27 and TRBJ2-1; 8 positions match TRBD1. The trim removed 0 bases at V and 9 bases at J, leaving 7 bases unmatched. This CDR3 contains 15 residues. The V gene's germline CDR1 is MNHEY and CDR2 SMNVEV (reference sequence). This chain's CDR3 is CASSLSLTGAGEQFF. The CDR3 region has the DNA TGTGCCAGCAGTTTATCGTTGACAGGGGCGGGTGAGCAGTTCTTC.

The chain couples TRBV4-2 to TRBJ2-1, with D possibly matching TRBD2 (6 bases). Germline V gene sequence: CDR1 LGHNA, CDR2 YNFKEQ. The germline V and J ends were trimmed by 0 bases and 1 base, with 10 bases remaining between them. The CDR3 contains 16 residues. CDR3 sequence: CASSQDVGGSYNEQFF. The CDR3 DNA reads TGTGCCAGCAGCCAAGATGTGGGGGGTTCCTACAATGAGCAGTTCTTC.

The chain carries TRBV5-4 and TRBJ2-5; TRBD2 is a possible D gene (5 bases). Trimming pared 4 bases from V and 1 base from J, leaving 11 bases between. Germline V gene data show CDR1 as SGHNT and CDR2 as YYREEE (reference sequence). The CDR3 contains 14 residues. Written as DNA, the CDR3 is TGTGCCAGCAGCGGAAAGGGAGTCCAAGAGACCCAGTACTTC. It encodes CASSGKGVQETQYF.

The V and J genes are TRBV29-1 and TRBJ2-3; 7 nucleotides match TRBD1. Germline V gene data show CDR1 as SQVTM and CDR2 as ANQGSEA. The V and J ends lost 3 bases and 2 bases, in that order; junction bases with no gene match: 11. There are 16 residues in the CDR3. This CDR3 is CSVDSPGQFFTDTQYF. The DNA of the CDR3 is TGCAGCGTTGATAGCCCGGGACAGTTTTTCACAGATACGCAGTATTTT.

This chain joins TRBV5-5 and TRBJ1-4; 7 bases fit TRBD1. This CDR3 contains 13 residues. Germline values: CDR1 SGHKS, CDR2 YYEKEE (reference sequence). J gave up 7 bases and V 7 bases, and 7 bases lay outside the gene matches. The CDR3 region is CASGTAEGEKLFF. CDR3 nucleotide sequence: TGTGCCAGCGGGACAGCCGAAGGTGAAAAACTGTTTTTT.

The chain employs TRBV6-5 and TRBJ2-3; D is possibly TRBD1 or TRBD2 (6 bases each). The CDR3 extends over 14 amino acids. CDR1 MNHEY and CDR2 SVGAGI come from the germline V gene. V lost 10 bases, J lost 2 bases, and 16 bases lay in between. The CDR3 nucleotides are TGTGCCACAAGACTAGGGGGGTACACAGATACGCAGTATTTT. Its translation: CATRLGGYTDTQYF.